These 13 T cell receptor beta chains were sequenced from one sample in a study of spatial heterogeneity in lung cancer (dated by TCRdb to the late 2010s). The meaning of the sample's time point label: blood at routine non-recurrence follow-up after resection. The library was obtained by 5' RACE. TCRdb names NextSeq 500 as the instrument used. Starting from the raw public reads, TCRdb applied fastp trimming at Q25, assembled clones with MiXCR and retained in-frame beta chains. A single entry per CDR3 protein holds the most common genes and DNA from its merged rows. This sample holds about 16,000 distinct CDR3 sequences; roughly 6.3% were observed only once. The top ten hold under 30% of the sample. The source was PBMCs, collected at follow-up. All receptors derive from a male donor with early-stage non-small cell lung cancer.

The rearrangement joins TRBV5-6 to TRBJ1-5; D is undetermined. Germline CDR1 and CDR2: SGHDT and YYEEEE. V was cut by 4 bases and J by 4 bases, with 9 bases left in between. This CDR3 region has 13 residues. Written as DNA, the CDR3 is TGTGCCAGCAGCGAAGGGAGTAATCAGCCCCAGCATTTT. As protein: CASSEGSNQPQHF.

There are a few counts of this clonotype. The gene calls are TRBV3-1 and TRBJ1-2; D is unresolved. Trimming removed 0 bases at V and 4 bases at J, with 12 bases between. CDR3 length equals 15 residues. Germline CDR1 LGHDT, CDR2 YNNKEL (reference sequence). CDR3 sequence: CASSQDWAALYGYTF. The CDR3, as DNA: TGTGCCAGCAGCCAAGACTGGGCGGCACTCTATGGCTACACCTTC.

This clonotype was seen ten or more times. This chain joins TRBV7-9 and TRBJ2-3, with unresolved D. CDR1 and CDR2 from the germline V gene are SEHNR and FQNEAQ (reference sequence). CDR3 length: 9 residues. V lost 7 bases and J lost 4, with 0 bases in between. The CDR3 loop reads CASTDTQYF. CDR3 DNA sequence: TGTGCCAGCACAGATACGCAGTATTTT. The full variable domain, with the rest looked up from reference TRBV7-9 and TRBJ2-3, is DTGVSQNPRHKITKRGQNVTFRCDPISEHNRLYWYRQTLGQGPEFLTYFQNEAQLEKSRLLSDRFSAERPKGSFSTLEIQRTEQGDSAMYLCASTDTQYFGPGTRLTVL.

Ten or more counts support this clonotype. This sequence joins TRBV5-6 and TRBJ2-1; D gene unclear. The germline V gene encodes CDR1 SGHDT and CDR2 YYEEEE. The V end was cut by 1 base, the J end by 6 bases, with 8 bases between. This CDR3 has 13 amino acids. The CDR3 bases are TGTGCCAGCAGCTTGCCTCAGCCCAATGAGCAGTTCTTC. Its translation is CASSLPQPNEQFF.

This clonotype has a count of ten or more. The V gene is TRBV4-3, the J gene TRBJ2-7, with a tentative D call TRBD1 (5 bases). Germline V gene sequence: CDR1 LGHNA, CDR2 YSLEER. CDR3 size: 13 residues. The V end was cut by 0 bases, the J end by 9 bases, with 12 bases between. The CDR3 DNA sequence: TGCGCCAGCAGCCAAGATGGGGCCGGCGGGCAGTACTTC. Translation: CASSQDGAGGQYF.

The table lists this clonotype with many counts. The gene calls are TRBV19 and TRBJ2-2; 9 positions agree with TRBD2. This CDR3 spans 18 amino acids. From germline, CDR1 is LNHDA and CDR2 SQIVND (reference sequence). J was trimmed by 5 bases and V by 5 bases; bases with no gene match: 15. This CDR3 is CASSPFSGLAGDTGELFF. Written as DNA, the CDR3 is TGTGCCAGTAGTCCCTTTTCCGGATTAGCGGGAGATACCGGGGAGCTGTTTTTT.

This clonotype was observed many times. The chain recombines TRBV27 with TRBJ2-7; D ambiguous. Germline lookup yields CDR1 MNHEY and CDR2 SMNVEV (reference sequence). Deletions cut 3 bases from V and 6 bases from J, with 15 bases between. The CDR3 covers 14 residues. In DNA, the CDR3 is TGTGCCAGCAGTTTCGAAATGGCGTCGGGCGAGCAGTACTTC. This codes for CASSFEMASGEQYF.

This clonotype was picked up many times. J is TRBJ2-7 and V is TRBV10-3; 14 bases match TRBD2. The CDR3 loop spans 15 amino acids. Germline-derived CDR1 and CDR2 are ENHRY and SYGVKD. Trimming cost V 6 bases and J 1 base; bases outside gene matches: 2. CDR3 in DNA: TGTGCCATCAGGGGGACTAGCGGGAGTTCCTACGAGCAGTACTTC. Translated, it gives CAIRGTSGSSYEQYF.

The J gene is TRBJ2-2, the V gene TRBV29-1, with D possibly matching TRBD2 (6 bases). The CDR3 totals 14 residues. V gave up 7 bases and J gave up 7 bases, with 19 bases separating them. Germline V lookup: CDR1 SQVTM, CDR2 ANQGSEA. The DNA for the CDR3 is TGCAGCGCTAGGTCCCTAGCGAGGGTCGGGGAGCTGTTTTTT. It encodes CSARSLARVGELFF.

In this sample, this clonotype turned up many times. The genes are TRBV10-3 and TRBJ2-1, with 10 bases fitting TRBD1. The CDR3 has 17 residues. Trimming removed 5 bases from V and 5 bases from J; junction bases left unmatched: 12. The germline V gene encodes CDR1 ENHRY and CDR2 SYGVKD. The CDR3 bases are TGTGCCATCAGTCCAGGCCATATGGGACAGGGGAACAATGAGCAGTTCTTC. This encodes CAISPGHMGQGNNEQFF.

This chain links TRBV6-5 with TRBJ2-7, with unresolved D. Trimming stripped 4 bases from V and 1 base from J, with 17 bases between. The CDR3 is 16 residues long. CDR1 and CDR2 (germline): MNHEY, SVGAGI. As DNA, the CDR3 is TGTGCCAGCAGTTCCCCGGGTTTGGCGCGATCCTACGAGCAGTACTTC. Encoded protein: CASSSPGLARSYEQYF.

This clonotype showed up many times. CDR3 DNA: TGTGCCAGCAGGCCGGTGGACATGAACACCGGGGAGCTGTTTTTT. It is translated as CASRPVDMNTGELFF. This chain links TRBV28 with TRBJ2-2, with a weak D call TRBD1 (5 bases). The V gene's germline CDR1 is MDHEN and CDR2 SYDVKM. The CDR3 totals 15 residues. Trimming took 6 bases from V and 1 from J, leaving 12 bases between them.

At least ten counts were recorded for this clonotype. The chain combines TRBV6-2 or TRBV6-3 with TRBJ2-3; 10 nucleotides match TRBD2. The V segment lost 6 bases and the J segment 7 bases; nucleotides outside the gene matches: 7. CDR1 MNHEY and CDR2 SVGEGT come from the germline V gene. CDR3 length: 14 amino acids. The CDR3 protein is CASRASGGLYTQYF. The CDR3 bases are TGTGCCAGCAGGGCTAGCGGGGGCCTATATACGCAGTATTTT.